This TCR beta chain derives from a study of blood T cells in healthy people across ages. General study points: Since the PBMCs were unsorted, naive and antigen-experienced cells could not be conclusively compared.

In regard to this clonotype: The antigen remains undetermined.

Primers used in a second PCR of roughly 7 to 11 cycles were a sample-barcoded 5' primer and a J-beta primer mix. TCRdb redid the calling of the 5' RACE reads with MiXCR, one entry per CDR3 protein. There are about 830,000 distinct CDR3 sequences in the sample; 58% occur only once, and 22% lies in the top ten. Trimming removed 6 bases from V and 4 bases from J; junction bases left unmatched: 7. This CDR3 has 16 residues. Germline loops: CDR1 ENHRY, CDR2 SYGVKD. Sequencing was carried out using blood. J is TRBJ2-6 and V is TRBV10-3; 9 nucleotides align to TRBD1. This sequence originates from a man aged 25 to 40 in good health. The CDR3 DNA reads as TGTGCCATCAGGGACAACAGGGGGCGCGGGGCCAACGTCCTGACTTTC. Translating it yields CAIRDNRGRGANVLTF.